The sequence of this TCR beta chain was determined in a study of blood T cell repertoires in COVID-19. Study overall: The United States, Italy and Spain were the sources of the acute and convalescent COVID-19 samples. T cells, B-cell-depleted T cells, or PBMCs supplied cDNA or gDNA.

Original analysis: Amplified reference gene primers provided the basis for estimating nucleated cell counts. Profiling relied on immunoSEQ multiplex PCR, and the TCRdb table lists in-frame clones only, not all of them. V and J calls and clone size are copied from that table; D and trimming were computed from the DNA. This table holds 40,000 to 50,000 clones, roughly nine tenths found once. The germline V and J ends were trimmed by 4 bases and 5 bases, with 21 bases remaining between them. The CDR3 sequence is 16 residues long. Germline CDR1 reads SGDLS; CDR2 reads YYNGEE. The chain has TRBV9 and TRBJ2-5; D perhaps matches TRBD2 (6 bases). Sequenced input: peripheral blood. This sequence originates from a human donor in a cohort sampled during active COVID-19. The DNA of the CDR3 is TGTGCCAGCAGCACATCCCCGGACTATCCCAGGGAGACCCAGTACTTC. It specifies CASSTSPDYPRETQYF.